The T cell receptor beta chain described here comes from a study of graft-versus-host responses after intestinal transplantation. Whole-study results and caveats: Individuals carrying graft-donor T cell macrochimerism showed high graft-versus-host to host-versus-graft clonal ratios in allografts.

This clone was observed a few times. Here immunoSEQ multiplex PCR was the method, and the copy in TCRdb shows in-frame clones only, minus some. The profile shows roughly 15,000 clones, about 33% of them singletons. Cell sorting after the reaction yielded proliferating CFSE-low CD3+CD4+ and CD3+CD8+ responders. The V and J ends lost 1 base and 7 bases, in that order; junction bases with no gene match: 8. CDR1 is SGHNT and CDR2 is YYREEE in the germline V gene (reference sequence). CDR3 length: 16 amino acids. The TCR was taken from a human patient who received an intestinal transplant. Source: alloreactive CD4+ T cells from a mixed lymphocyte reaction culture, taken before intestinal transplant. Specified subset: CFSE-low proliferating T cells sorted from roughly six-day pre-transplant mixed lymphocyte reaction (GvH or HvG direction). The rearrangement uses TRBV5-4 and TRBJ2-1, with 10 bases that match TRBD2. The CDR3 is CASSLMTAGGPNEQFF. CDR3 nucleotides: TGTGCCAGCAGCTTGATGACAGCGGGAGGGCCAAATGAGCAGTTCTTC. The whole variable domain, filled in from reference TRBV5-4 and TRBJ2-1, reads ETGVTQSPTHLIKTRGQQVTLRCSSQSGHNTVSWYQQALGQGPQFIFQYYREEENGRGNFPPRFSGLQFPNYSSELNVNALELDDSALYLCASSLMTAGGPNEQFFGPGTRLTVL.